The source of this T cell receptor (beta chain) is a study of blood T cells in healthy people across ages. Trimming removed 6 bases from V and 2 bases from J, with 12 bases in between. CDR3 length equals 14 residues. Germline CDR1 reads MNHEY; CDR2 reads SMNVEV (reference sequence). A second PCR of roughly 6 to 12 cycles used a sample-barcoded 5' primer and a J-beta primer mix. Samples each returned at least 3 million CDR3-containing paired-end reads. From the 5' RACE reads, TCRdb called clonotypes with MiXCR, one entry per CDR3 protein. The sample records about 1.4 million distinct CDR3 sequences, roughly 59% being singletons.

The clonotype originates from a man aged 18 to 29 in good health. The sample was blood. The J gene is TRBJ2-3, the V gene TRBV27; D perhaps matches TRBD2 (6 bases). Written as DNA, the CDR3 is TGTGCCAGCAGCGCGGGACTCCTCACAGATACGCAGTATTTT. This gives the protein CASSAGLLTDTQYF.